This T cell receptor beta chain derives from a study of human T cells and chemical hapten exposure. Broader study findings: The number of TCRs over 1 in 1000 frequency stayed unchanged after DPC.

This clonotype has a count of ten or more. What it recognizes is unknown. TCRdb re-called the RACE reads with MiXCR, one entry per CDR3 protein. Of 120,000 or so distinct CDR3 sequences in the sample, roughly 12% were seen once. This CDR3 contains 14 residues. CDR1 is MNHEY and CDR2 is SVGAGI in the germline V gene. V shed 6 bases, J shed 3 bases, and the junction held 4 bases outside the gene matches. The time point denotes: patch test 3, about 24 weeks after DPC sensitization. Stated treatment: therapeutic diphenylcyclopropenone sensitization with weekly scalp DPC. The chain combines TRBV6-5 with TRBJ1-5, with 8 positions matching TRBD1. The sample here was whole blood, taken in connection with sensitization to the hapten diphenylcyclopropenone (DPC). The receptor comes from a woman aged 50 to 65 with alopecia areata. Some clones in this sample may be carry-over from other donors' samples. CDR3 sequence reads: CASSSTGANQPQHF. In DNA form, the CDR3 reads TGTGCCAGCAGCTCGACAGGGGCCAATCAGCCCCAGCATTTT.